Below are 10 T cell receptor beta chains sequenced from a single sample in a study of tumor-infiltrating lymphocytes in primary liver carcinoma. Starting material for RNA and DNA co-extraction consisted of about 17-34 mg of unsorted bulk tissue. TCR beta cDNA was reverse-transcribed from 450 to 500 ng of total RNA. The reaction used a constant-region primer and ProtoScript II reverse transcriptase. It was through three nested multiplex PCR rounds of slightly modified ARM-PCR that TCR beta libraries arose. The two initial PCR rounds, about 9 cycles each, used TRBV1-TRBV30 forward and C-beta reverse primers. One entry per CDR3 protein, called by TCRdb with MiXCR from the multiplex PCR reads. The table includes some 120,000 distinct CDR3 sequences, roughly 69% detected once. Sequenced input: liver tumor tissue from sampling region 1. The sample's subset: tumor region T1, superior pole. These receptors all stem from a woman aged 55-75 years with primary liver carcinoma and hepatitis B virus infection.

This sequence joins TRBV4-2 and TRBJ2-7; TRBD1 agrees at 7 bases. The germline CDR1 and CDR2 sequences are LGHNA and YNFKEQ. The CDR3 loop spans 14 amino acids. CDR3 in amino acids: CTSSHGQAPYEQYF. DNA of the CDR3: TGTACAAGCAGCCATGGACAGGCGCCATACGAGCAGTACTTC.

With regard to this clonotype: This could be a read error, since a much larger clone is one nucleotide away. The chain combines TRBV6-4 with TRBJ2-3; 9 bases match TRBD2. The CDR3 has 15 amino acids. Trimming cost V 2 bases and J 3 bases; bases outside gene matches: 3. Germline CDR1 MRHNA, CDR2 SNTAGT. As DNA, the CDR3 is TGTGCCAGCAGTGACGGGACTAGCTGGACAGATACGCAGTATTTT. Protein product: CASSDGTSWTDTQYF.

The chain combines TRBV5-4 with TRBJ2-1; 7 nucleotides match TRBD1. Germline V lookup: CDR1 SGHNT, CDR2 YYREEE (reference sequence). After removal of 4 bases from V and 0 bases from J, the junction contained 1 base not matched to a gene. CDR3 length equals 14 residues. CDR3 residues: CASSGDSSYNEQFF. CDR3 nucleotides: TGTGCCAGCAGCGGGGACAGCTCCTACAATGAGCAGTTCTTC. Variable domain in full (rest from reference TRBV5-4 and TRBJ2-1): ETGVTQSPTHLIKTRGQQVTLRCSSQSGHNTVSWYQQALGQGPQFIFQYYREEENGRGNFPPRFSGLQFPNYSSELNVNALELDDSALYLCASSGDSSYNEQFFGPGTRLTVL.

This clonotype came up once. Being one base from a much bigger clone, this may be a read error. V usage is TRBV10-1 and J usage is TRBJ2-7; possibly TRBD2 for D (5 bases). From germline, CDR1 is WNHNN and CDR2 SYGVQD (reference sequence). The CDR3 is 12 residues long. The CDR3 region has the DNA TGCGCCAGCAGTGAGAACAGCGGAGAGCAGCACTTC. Its protein is CASSENSGEQHF.

The chain joins TRBV11-2 to TRBJ2-3; D not certain. Germline CDR1 SGHAT, CDR2 FQNNGV. The CDR3 contains 16 residues. Trimming left V 5 bases short and J 11 bases short, with 26 bases between. The chain's CDR3 is CASSRVTGSSGGMQYF. As DNA, the CDR3 is TGTGCCAGCAGCCGAGTGACTGGAAGCTCGGGCGGTATGCAGTATTTT.

This chain links TRBV7-3 with TRBJ2-3; 7 bases align to TRBD1. Per germline, CDR1 SGHTA and CDR2 FQGTGA. J lost 4 bases, V lost 1 base, and 2 bases had no gene match. The CDR3 loop spans 14 amino acids. CDR3 nucleotides: TGTGCCAGCAGCTTAAAAGGGGGCCCAGATACGCAGTATTTT. This encodes CASSLKGGPDTQYF. Full variable domain (missing parts from reference TRBV7-3 and TRBJ2-3): GAGVSQTPSNKVTEKGKYVELRCDPISGHTALYWYRQSLGQGPEFLIYFQGTGAADDSGLPNDRFFAVRPEGSVSTLKIQRTERGDSAVYLCASSLKGGPDTQYFGPGTRLTVL.

This clonotype was detected ten times or more. This chain links TRBV29-1 with TRBJ2-3; no reliable D call. CDR3 size: 13 residues. V dropped 6 bases and J dropped 2 bases, with 12 bases sitting between them. Germline lookup yields CDR1 SQVTM and CDR2 ANQGSEA. CDR3 sequence reads: CSVAYGSTDTQYF. Here the CDR3 DNA reads TGCAGCGTGGCCTATGGATCCACAGATACGCAGTATTTT.

This clonotype was picked up one time. This may be a read error: a much more frequent sequence differs by one nucleotide. The chain is built from TRBV6-2 or TRBV6-3 and TRBJ2-1; 10 bases agree with TRBD2. CDR3 length: 18 amino acids. CDR1 and CDR2 from the germline V gene are MNHEY and SVGEGT. The CDR3 nucleotides are TGTGGCAGCACCCGACCCGGGGTACTAGCGGGAAAGAGGTATGAGCAGTTCTTC. Protein: CGSTRPGVLAGKRYEQFF.

Comment on this clonotype: Since the CDR3 does not end with the conserved phenylalanine or tryptophan, this likely comes from a read error. This CDR3 is CASSSGAANMQYI. The DNA for the CDR3 is TGTGCCAGCAGCTCGGGGGCAGCAAATATGCAGTATATT. This chain connects TRBV11-2 to TRBJ2-3; TRBD1 or TRBD2 may be the D gene (6 bases each). The CDR3 loop spans 13 amino acids. V was clipped by 4 bases and J by 11 bases, with 16 bases between them. Germline V gene data show CDR1 as SGHAT and CDR2 as FQNNGV.

This clonotype occurred once. This chain joins TRBV11-2 and TRBJ2-7; D remains unclear. There are 12 residues in the CDR3. Germline V CDR1 and CDR2: SGHAT, FQNNGV. Between the trimmed V and J ends, which lost 4 bases and 5 bases, there was a span of 9 bases. The CDR3 nucleotides are TGTGCCAGCAGCTCCACAAGGGACGAGCAGTACTTC. It yields the protein CASSSTRDEQYF.